This T cell receptor beta chain was sequenced during a study of molecular identifiers for immune sequencing clone quantification. The study, taken as a whole, reports: Spiked TCR RNA from one Jurkat cell reportedly showed up when mixed among over 900,000 naive cells. Effector cells kept over 98% of their molecules in clones above 20 RNA copies, while naive cells kept under 1% there.

Unmatched junction bases numbered 6, after V lost 7 bases and J lost 8 bases. Germline CDR1 MNHEY, CDR2 SVGAGI. This CDR3 comprises 13 residues. This clonotype was observed many times. Its antigen is not identified. TCRdb processed the PCR reads anew with MiXCR; each CDR3 protein has one entry. The sample consists of more than 70,000 distinct CDR3 sequences, roughly a fifth of them appearing once. This receptor was identified in a human donor in good health. Some libraries in this study had Jurkat cell RNA spiked in. V and J are TRBV6-5 and TRBJ2-3; 10 bases map to TRBD2. Input material: naive CD8+ T cells from blood, with Jurkat cell RNA spiked in. Noted subset: FACS-sorted CD8+CD4-CCR7+CD45RA+ naive T cells. CDR3 DNA sequence: TGTGCCAGCATGAGCGGGGGGGCCGCTACGCAGTATTTT. Encoded protein: CASMSGGAATQYF.